The present entry profiles one T cell receptor beta chain with its context. This clone was seen a handful of times. Its antigen specificity is not known. Base qualities are not provided; no much larger clone lies one nucleotide away. The cohort was made up of 500 to 850 healthy bone marrow donors. At the time of sampling, every cohort member was nominally healthy, though immune exposures that went unrecorded were likely present. The donor was CMV seropositive and was included in the group of some 290 seropositive cohort members. Each donor provided a peripheral blood sample, and peripheral blood mononuclear cells were used for TCR beta sequencing. The Qiagen DNeasy Blood Extraction Kit was used to extract genomic DNA from the blood cell samples. This sample is part of a study of cytomegalovirus exposure and HLA in healthy donors (TCRdb year 2017). Concerning the study at large: According to an earlier analysis of around 600 of the donors, roughly 180 million T cells yielded 90 million to 140 million unique TCR beta sequences and more than 250 Gb of sequence data. An earlier analysis of 587 of the donors used high-throughput TCR beta sequencing to judge whether each TCR beta V gene segment behaved as functional or pseudogenic. To predict cytomegalovirus infection status, the study brought together high-throughput TCR immunosequencing, statistical association of individual TCRs with disease status, and machine learning. Among almost 400 genotyped donors of the cohort, an average of approximately 250,000 unique TCR beta nucleotide sequences were sequenced per donor, roughly 20% of them non-productive. The aim of the study was to test whether cataloging public T cell receptors could identify signatures of past pathogen exposure. A later genetic analysis took genome-wide SNP genotypes for about 55% of the roughly 700 donors and used that subset as a discovery cohort. Donor age, sex, ethnicity and CMV serostatus were collected together with the repertoire data. Along with the approximately 700-subject first cohort, a separate validation cohort of over 90 different subjects was used. Class I and class II HLA loci were covered by the typing at four-digit resolution. Roughly 5 DR-DQ haplotypes were treated as single units for association and clustering because of strong linkage in the cohort. An early release covering around 630 HLA-typed donors comprised about 300 gigabases of sequencing data and around 85 million unique TCR sequences. A later analysis re-examined previously published TCR beta repertoires from 500 to 700 donors and added high-resolution HLA genotyping to investigate patterns of TCR occurrence. Every discovery cohort repertoire had been produced on one sequencing platform. The later analysis used no new phenotypic data to find candidate immune exposures, relying instead on TCR beta sequences and their occurrence across donors. The T cell repertoires of several hundred subjects were profiled by immunosequencing and related to cytomegalovirus serostatus. The genetic ancestry cluster associated with self-reported Caucasian donors included about 81% of the 398 genotyped donors. The number of typed donors differed by locus: roughly 629-630 for A, B, C, DRB1 and DQB1; 500 to 550 for DQA1; some 610 for DPA1; and 400 to 480 for DPB1. Findings and caveats that apply to the study as a whole: When HLA alleles, especially DR and DQ, strongly co-occurred, attributing TCR associations to individual alleles was difficult. Immune exposure information for the cohort was limited to CMV serostatus. In a later analysis, HLA-associated TCR beta chains showed more clonal expansion and lower generation probabilities than non-associated chains that were equally common. This cohort had only TCR beta chains sequenced, and the lack of alpha or paired-chain data limited which features could be detected. A cluster of highly shared sequence variants was judged likely to represent a technical artifact of the sequencing pipeline. Sequencing depth was assumed to be roughly uniform across donors in the presence/absence analyses, though that assumption may not hold. Several of the top co-occurrence clusters appeared to be linked to parvovirus B19, influenza, CMV and Epstein-Barr virus, according to a later analysis. A later analysis found that most CMV-associated TCR beta chains appeared HLA-restricted, with HLA associations seemingly driven largely by CMV exposure. According to a later analysis, TCR association rates differed among HLA loci, with DRB1 alleles showing the most associated TCRs and HLA-C alleles showing the fewest. Correlated functional status among segregating V segments might reflect linkage disequilibrium, but an unknown experimental factor could not be ruled out. HLA typing was unavailable for some donors at each locus, so association tests used only the typed subset. The authors suggested that the approach could potentially be extended to other disease states and immunological phenotypes. A later analysis associated about 16,000 TCR beta sequences with specific HLA alleles at a false discovery rate of 0.05. Because counts were too low, approximately 15 rarely observed V segments, including chromosome 9 orphons, were excluded from the earlier analysis of some 540 of the donors. The classifier was reported to diagnose cytomegalovirus status with high specificity and sensitivity in both the original and validation cohorts. Some IMGT-functional V segments, including TRBV6-2 and TRBV6-3, could not be told apart with the 87-base-pair reads, so those segments were excluded. A few of the identified cytomegalovirus-associated TCR beta chains were confirmed in vitro to be specific for cytomegalovirus antigens. In a later genetic analysis, fewer N-insertions in productive TCRs were reported among donors in an Asian-associated ancestry cluster than the roughly 700-donor mean. A further reported finding was that TCR beta sequences accurately predicted the HLA-A and HLA-B alleles for most subjects in the first cohort. A total of fewer than 200 TCR beta chains were listed by the study as associated with cytomegalovirus. Most TCR sequences were seen in very few donors, while some public TCRs were found in many individuals. In an earlier analysis of 450 to 750 of the donors, most TCR beta V segments appeared in productive rearrangements about 87% or about 30% of the time, broadly matching IMGT annotations. An association between a missense DCLRE1C variant and V-gene and J-gene trimming of TCR beta chains was found in a later genetic analysis and replicated in an independent cohort.

The protocol used for the library was the immunoSEQ multiplex PCR assay. A mixture of 60 forward primers for TCR Vbeta segments and 13 reverse primers for TCR Jbeta segments was used in the multiplex PCR. The CDR3 region of rearranged TCR beta genes was amplified from genomic DNA by a multiplex PCR assay. Amplified TCR beta libraries were sequenced as 87-base-pair reads on the Illumina HiSeq System. Regarding the original processing steps: A later analysis counted approximately 76 million unique TCR beta chains across the 700 or so repertoires, and 9 million to 14 million of these chains were shared by at least two donors. Raw reads were error-corrected and collapsed into unique sequences with a nearest-neighbor algorithm that merged closely related sequences to remove PCR and sequencing errors. V, D and J gene segments were assigned by aligning CDR3 sequences to IMGT reference sequences. Each retained sequence needed at least a six-nucleotide match to both a V gene segment and a J gene segment. Rearrangements were called productive when the CDR3 lacked stop codons and stayed in frame with V and J; all others were non-productive. Following IMGT convention, CDR3 was defined as the stretch from the second conserved V-encoded cysteine to the conserved J-encoded phenylalanine. The earlier analysis of about 500 of the donors excluded sequences that lacked an unambiguous match to a single V gene segment. An earlier analysis of 587 of the donors called V segments functional above 56.7% productive rearrangements and segregating when the between-donor standard deviation exceeded 5%. A statistical classification framework was built to diagnose cytomegalovirus status from the catalog of TCR beta chain sequences. V and J gene assignment, in a later analysis, came from comparing TCR nucleotide sequences with IMGT/GENE-DB human TR gene sequences. The TCRdist pipeline was used in a later analysis to assign CDR3 sequences and most-parsimonious VDJ recombination scenarios. In a later analysis, each TCR beta chain was defined by its CDR3 amino acid sequence together with its V-gene family, and reads lacking a unique V-gene family were excluded. In a later analysis, several hundred highly shared, low-generation-probability nucleotide sequences were removed to address suspected cross-contamination and a sequencing artifact. In a later analysis, a clonal expansion index was calculated for each public chain from normalized within-repertoire ranks of inferred template counts. In a later analysis, generation probabilities were computed with a VDJ recombination model fitted to out-of-frame rearrangements, and the resulting probabilities were checked against IGoR. Hypergeometric tests were used in a later analysis to score TCR-TCR, TCR-HLA and TCR-CMV co-occurrence, with a repertoire-size bias correction applied to the TCR pairs. To estimate false discovery rates, a later analysis permuted the HLA or CMV assignments 20 times. In a later analysis, co-occurring TCRs were grouped with DBSCAN, and TCRdist sequence similarity was added when clustering was performed within HLA-allele-positive subsets. Co-occurrence clustering excluded repertoires with fewer than 30,000 or more than 120,000 public chains, plus five with anomalous nucleotide sharing. TCRdb provides this immuneACCESS table in a form limited to in-frame rearrangements. Some clones are lacking; in checked studies, under half of them reflect an unresolved V gene, and why the rest are absent is not known. V, J and clone size are those of that table, while D and trimming were read from the DNA. The sample contains about 82,000 clones, around 9.1% of them found a single time. Roughly 22% of the sample rests with the top ten.

From V the trimming removes 2 bases and from J it removes 2 bases, while the gene matches leave 11 bases of the junction unaccounted for. From cysteine to phenylalanine, the CDR3 is 19 amino acids long. Only CDR3 DNA remains: 57 bases, in frame from the first base. CDR1 and CDR2 are drawn from the germline V gene: LGHNA, YNFKEQ. What was sequenced was PBMCs. The sequence links TRBV4-2 to TRBJ1-3, and TRBD1 aligns with 11 junction nucleotides. This sequence originates from a man between 60 and 70 years old in good health and CMV-seropositive. The encoded CDR3 is CASSQRFPGQGGPGNTIYF. The sequenced DNA is TGTGCCAGCAGCCAAAGGTTTCCGGGACAGGGGGGACCTGGAAACACCATATATTTT.